Listed here are 30 T cell receptor beta chains from one sample, sequenced in a study of cytomegalovirus exposure and HLA in healthy donors. Primers: 60 Vbeta forward and 13 Jbeta reverse. Profiling relied on immunoSEQ multiplex PCR, and the TCRdb table lists in-frame clones only, not all of them. The table has about 130,000 clones, roughly 76% seen once. Input material: PBMCs. These TCRs come from a woman aged 50 to 65 in good health and CMV-seronegative.

The rearrangement joins TRBV30 to TRBJ1-5; maybe TRBD1 (6 bases). Trimming stripped 3 bases from V and 5 bases from J, with 11 bases between. This CDR3 has 13 amino acids. CDR1 is GTSNPN, CDR2 SVGIG, per germline (reference sequence). The CDR3, as DNA: TGTGCCTGGAGCCGACAGGACGATCAGCCCCAGCATTTT. Amino acid sequence: CAWSRQDDQPQHF.

This chain connects TRBV4-1 to TRBJ2-7; the D gene is possibly TRBD2 (5 bases). This CDR3 has 14 residues. Germline V gene sequence: CDR1 MGHRA, CDR2 YSYEKL. The ends were cut back, 7 bases at V and 0 bases at J, with 13 bases in the middle. CDR3 residues: CASKVLGSSYEQYF. Here the CDR3 DNA reads TGCGCCAGCAAAGTTTTAGGGAGCTCCTACGAGCAGTACTTC.

This clone occurred a few times. V usage is TRBV21-1 and J usage is TRBJ2-4; the D call in the table, TRBD1, was not verified against the DNA. TRBV21-1 corresponds to a pseudogene. The CDR3 spans 23 residues. The CDR3 bases are TGTGCCAGCACATCGGGGCCAAGGACAGGGGCCGGAATGGCGTGTGGAGGGAGCAACATTCAGTACTTC. Translated, it gives CASTSGPRTGAGMACGGSNIQYF.

The chain recombines TRBV2 with TRBJ1-1, with D perhaps matching TRBD1 (6 bases). The CDR3 is 15 amino acids. Trimming took 4 bases from V and 4 from J, leaving 16 bases between them. CDR1 and CDR2 (germline): SNHLY, FYNNEI. The CDR3 region is CASSVNRVLVTEAFF. For the CDR3, the DNA is TGTGCCAGCAGTGTGAACAGGGTTTTGGTCACTGAAGCTTTCTTT.

This clone has only a few counts. V usage is TRBV5-1 and J usage is TRBJ2-7; tentative D call: TRBD2 (6 bases). The V end lost 4 bases, the J end lost 5 bases, and 22 bases lay between the germline ends. CDR3 length equals 16 residues. From germline, CDR1 is SGHRS and CDR2 YFSETQ. CDR3 sequence: CASSLGGVIPGDEQYF. DNA for the CDR3: TGCGCCAGCAGCCTTGGAGGGGTTATCCCCGGGGACGAGCAGTACTTC.

The chain has TRBV19 and TRBJ1-4, with TRBD1 as a possible D gene (6 bases). This CDR3 region has 16 residues. Looked up from germline, CDR1 is LNHDA and CDR2 is SQIVND (reference sequence). V dropped 3 bases and J dropped 0 bases, with 11 bases sitting between them. CDR3: CASSIGQLATNEKLFF. CDR3 nucleotides: TGTGCCAGTAGTATCGGACAGCTTGCAACTAATGAAAAACTGTTTTTT.

The chain employs TRBV6-1 and TRBJ2-7, with TRBD1 matching over 8 bases. Germline lookup yields CDR1 MNHNS and CDR2 SASEGT. This CDR3 is built from 15 residues. Losses at the gene ends were 0 bases for V and 5 bases for J; bases not matched to a gene: 6. Written as DNA, the CDR3 is TGTGCCAGCAGTGAAGCGGGCCAGGGGGCCCACGAGCAGTACTTC. This sequence encodes CASSEAGQGAHEQYF.

This clone was found a few times. The chain has TRBV10-3 and TRBJ1-1, with D uncertain. CDR3 length equals 12 residues. The germline gives CDR1 ENHRY, CDR2 SYGVKD. V gave up 0 bases and J gave up 7 bases, with 6 bases separating them. The chain's CDR3 is CAISESGDEAFF. The CDR3 bases are TGTGCCATCAGTGAGTCCGGGGATGAAGCTTTCTTT.

The V call is TRBV5-6, the J call TRBJ2-7, with TRBD1 as a possible D gene (5 bases). V lost 0 bases to trimming and J lost 4 bases, with 5 bases between them. There are 12 residues in the CDR3. Per the germline V gene, CDR1 is SGHDT and CDR2 is YYEEEE. The CDR3 is CASSLEGYEQYF. The CDR3 DNA is TGTGCCAGCAGCTTGGAGGGGTACGAGCAGTACTTC.

In its sample, this clone was seen once. This specimen includes other DNA sequences encoding the same CDR3. The chain joins TRBV11-2 to TRBJ2-7; 8 bases are a match to TRBD1. CDR3 length equals 17 residues. Germline CDR1 and CDR2: SGHAT and FQNNGV. Trimming cost V 4 bases and J 6 bases; bases outside gene matches: 17. CDR3 bases: TGTGCCAGCAGCTCGTTTCCCCCCGGGACAGGAGAGGGCGAGCAGTACTTC. Translated: CASSSFPPGTGEGEQYF.

This clone appeared a few times. The junction and the germline gene differ at one end; a read error may be behind it. This chain joins TRBV25-1 and TRBJ2-2; 12 nucleotides line up with TRBD1. Per the germline V gene, CDR1 is MGHDK and CDR2 is SYGVNS. The CDR3 loop spans 12 amino acids. The CDR3 nucleotides are TGTGCCAGCGGGACAGGGGGCCGGGGAGCTGTTTTT. It translates to CASGTGGRGAVF.

The rearrangement uses TRBV30 and TRBJ1-1, with TRBD1 as a possible D gene (5 bases). The length of the CDR3 is 14 residues. Trimming stripped 0 bases from V and 2 bases from J, with 10 bases between. Germline lookup yields CDR1 GTSNPN and CDR2 SVGIG (reference sequence). The CDR3 protein is CAWSVDGHNTEAFF. Here the CDR3 DNA reads TGTGCCTGGAGTGTAGACGGACACAACACTGAAGCTTTCTTT.

The chain carries TRBV7-6 and TRBJ2-5, with 9 nucleotides matching TRBD2. The CDR3 loop spans 15 amino acids. J gave up 11 bases and V 0 bases, and 10 bases lay outside the gene matches. The germline gives CDR1 SGHVS, CDR2 FNYEAQ. The chain's CDR3 is CASSLALAGPTEQYF. The CDR3 DNA reads as TGTGCCAGCAGCTTAGCCCTAGCGGGACCAACTGAGCAGTACTTC.

The chain is built from TRBV5-4 and TRBJ2-1, with TRBD1 matching over 7 bases. CDR1 and CDR2 from the germline V gene are SGHNT and YYREEE (reference sequence). The V and J ends lost 4 bases and 3 bases, in that order; junction bases with no gene match: 1. This CDR3 has 13 amino acids. The CDR3, as DNA: TGTGCCAGCAGCGGGGACAGCTACAATGAGCAGTTCTTC. The encoded protein is CASSGDSYNEQFF.

This clone occurred a few times. The same CDR3 can be traced to other DNA sequences in this sample. The J gene is TRBJ2-3, the V gene TRBV19; D might be TRBD2 (6 bases). Between the trimmed V and J ends, which lost 7 bases and 2 bases, there was a span of 10 bases. Germline CDR1 and CDR2: LNHDA and SQIVND (reference sequence). The CDR3 has 13 residues. For the CDR3, the DNA is TGTGCCAGTAACGGGGGTTCCACAGATACGCAGTATTTT. This sequence encodes CASNGGSTDTQYF.

The CDR3 nucleotides read TGCGCCAGCAGCCAAGAACAGGGAAGCTATGGCTACACCTTC. As protein: CASSQEQGSYGYTF. V and J are TRBV4-3 and TRBJ1-2; D may be TRBD1 (6 bases). The germline V gene has CDR1 LGHNA and CDR2 YSLEER. CDR3 length: 14 amino acids. Trimming shortened V by 0 bases and J by 4 bases, and 9 bases separated the two germline ends.

The J gene is TRBJ2-3, the V gene TRBV4-3; TRBD2 matches 8 bases. This CDR3 comprises 17 residues. With V trimmed by 0 bases and J by 1 base, 6 bases remained unmatched. The germline CDR1 and CDR2 sequences are LGHNA and YSLEER. The CDR3 spells CASSQDLVTSGTDTQYF. The DNA for the CDR3 is TGCGCCAGCAGCCAAGATTTAGTGACTAGCGGCACAGATACGCAGTATTTT.

The genes are TRBV7-9 and TRBJ2-7; perhaps TRBD1 as D (5 bases). V was cut by 5 bases and J by 2 bases, with 13 bases left in between. From germline, CDR1 is SEHNR and CDR2 FQNEAQ (reference sequence). The CDR3 runs 14 residues. The CDR3 loop reads CASSPATATYEQYF. The DNA of the CDR3 is TGTGCCAGCAGCCCAGCGACAGCTACCTACGAGCAGTACTTC.

This clone has just a few counts. The genes are TRBV5-1 and TRBJ1-5, with TRBD1 matching over 7 bases. The CDR3 consists of 15 residues. V shed 4 bases and J 3 bases; nucleotides not matched to a gene: 7. Germline V CDR1 and CDR2: SGHRS, YFSETQ. CDR3 amino acids: CASSPVGQNNQPQHF. For the CDR3, the DNA is TGCGCCAGCAGCCCGGTGGGACAGAACAATCAGCCCCAGCATTTT.

This clone was recorded a few times. The J gene is TRBJ2-7, the V gene TRBV27; D not certain. V lost 6 bases to trimming and J lost 7 bases, with 16 bases between them. Germline CDR1 is MNHEY and CDR2 is SMNVEV (reference sequence). CDR3 length equals 13 residues. The CDR3 loop reads CASSARPTTEQYF. The CDR3 nucleotides read TGTGCCAGCAGCGCCCGGCCCACTACGGAGCAGTACTTC.

The chain uses TRBV7-2 and TRBJ2-4; the match to TRBD2 covers 9 bases. Per the germline V gene, CDR1 is SGHTA and CDR2 is FQGNSA. V shed 2 bases, J shed 0 bases, and the junction held 5 bases outside the gene matches. The CDR3 sequence is 17 residues long. Here the CDR3 reads CASSLPGLAVAKNIQYF. CDR3 nucleotide sequence: TGTGCCAGCAGCTTACCGGGACTAGCAGTAGCCAAAAACATTCAGTACTTC.

The genes are TRBV30 and TRBJ2-2, with no clear D. Trimming left V 2 bases short and J 4 bases short, with 5 bases between. CDR1 is GTSNPN, CDR2 SVGIG, per germline (reference sequence). This CDR3 spans 12 amino acids. CDR3 nucleotides: TGTGCCTGGAGTTGGAGCACCGGGGAGCTGTTTTTT. Protein product: CAWSWSTGELFF. Based on the CDR3 plus reference TRBV30 and TRBJ2-2, the full variable domain is SQTIHQWPATLVQPVGSPLSLECTVEGTSNPNLYWYRQAAGRGLQLLFYSVGIGQISSEVPQNLSASRPQDRQFILSSKKLLLSDSGFYLCAWSWSTGELFFGEGSRLTVL.

The rearrangement links TRBV27 to TRBJ2-2; 7 bases are shared with TRBD1. Germline lookup yields CDR1 MNHEY and CDR2 SMNVEV (reference sequence). The V segment lost 6 bases and the J segment 7 bases; nucleotides outside the gene matches: 11. CDR3 length: 15 residues. The CDR3 protein is CASRHDREDLGELFF. The DNA of the CDR3 is TGTGCCAGCAGACACGACAGGGAAGACCTCGGGGAGCTGTTTTTT.

The DNA of the CDR3 is TGTGCCAGCAGTTTATTCGAACAATCTTTAGAGCAGTTCTTC. Amino acids: CASSLFEQSLEQFF. The chain has TRBV27 and TRBJ2-1; no clear D. The CDR3 has 14 amino acids. V gave up 1 base and J gave up 10 bases, with 14 bases separating them. Germline-derived CDR1 and CDR2 are MNHEY and SMNVEV (reference sequence).

The rearrangement uses TRBV5-1 and TRBJ1-1; D is possibly TRBD1 (6 bases). This CDR3 spans 13 amino acids. The V gene's germline CDR1 is SGHRS and CDR2 YFSETQ. V lost 1 base to trimming and J lost 6 bases, with 10 bases between them. The CDR3 nucleotides read TGCGCCAGCAGCTTGACAGGGAATCCTGAAGCTTTCTTT. Protein product: CASSLTGNPEAFF.

The gene calls are TRBV30 and TRBJ2-3; 7 nucleotides match TRBD1. V was clipped by 3 bases and J by 0 bases; unmatched bases: 12. Germline V lookup: CDR1 GTSNPN, CDR2 SVGIG (reference sequence). This CDR3 is 17 amino acids long. CDR3 residues: CAWSDDRASFSTDTQYF. CDR3 sequence (DNA): TGTGCCTGGAGCGACGACAGGGCTAGTTTTAGCACAGATACGCAGTATTTT.

The chain uses TRBV14 and TRBJ2-7; D remains ambiguous. V was pared by 0 bases and J by 2 bases, with 14 bases between. Germline CDR1 reads SGHDN; CDR2 reads FVKESK. The CDR3 contains 16 residues. As DNA, the CDR3 is TGTGCCAGCAGCCAAGAACCGGGTTTGTTGCCCTACGAGCAGTACTTC. Amino acids: CASSQEPGLLPYEQYF.

This clone has more than one count but fewer than ten. The rearrangement joins TRBV19 to TRBJ1-4; D is possibly TRBD1 (5 bases). The germline V and J ends were trimmed by 5 bases and 5 bases, with 12 bases remaining between them. The CDR3 totals 14 residues. Germline-derived CDR1 and CDR2 are LNHDA and SQIVND (reference sequence). CDR3 coding DNA: TGTGCCAGTAGTCTCACCCGGGGGAATGAAAAACTGTTTTTT. Protein product: CASSLTRGNEKLFF.

This clone was seen only once. V gene TRBV9 combines with J gene TRBJ2-7, with 11 bases aligning to TRBD2. CDR1 is SGDLS and CDR2 is YYNGEE in the germline V gene. The junction had 5 bases not matched to a gene; V was cut back by 4 bases and J by 5 bases. CDR3 length: 14 residues. The DNA for the CDR3 is TGTGCCAGCAGCCCGGGACTAGCGGCGAACGAGCAGTACTTC. It translates to CASSPGLAANEQYF.

The chain joins TRBV6-5 to TRBJ2-1, with a tentative D call TRBD2 (6 bases). CDR1 is MNHEY and CDR2 is SVGAGI in the germline V gene. The germline V and J ends were trimmed by 0 bases and 6 bases, with 12 bases remaining between them. The CDR3 extends over 15 amino acids. In DNA form, the CDR3 reads TGTGCCAGCAGTTACTCGCGGGACGTGGCCAATGAGCAGTTCTTC. Translating gives CASSYSRDVANEQFF.